The 11 T cell receptor beta chains presented below share a single source sample, sequenced in a study of Ad26.COV2.S vaccination and SARS-CoV-2 variants (dated by TCRdb to the early 2020s). The receptor library was made with the immunoSEQ multiplex PCR assay. TCRdb holds this immuneACCESS table with in-frame rearrangements only. Some clones are missing; in checked studies, unresolved V genes explain under half, and the rest has no known cause. Recorded for this sample are 300,000 to 350,000 clones; around 89% of them occurred a single time. In total, the top ten clones hold roughly 4.8% of the sample. Taken with the paper, the label for treatment or condition translates to: some 20 received Ad26.COV2.S at low or high dose, single or two shots; five or six received placebo; per-sample allocation not given. Repertoires of vaccine and placebo recipients were sequenced from samples taken on day 63 after the first injection.

The sample consisted of peripheral blood, taken in a trial of Ad26.COV2.S vaccine versus placebo. These receptors all stem from a person aged 18-65 years who received the Ad26.COV2.S COVID-19 vaccine or a placebo.

The J gene is TRBJ2-7, the V gene TRBV13; 7 nucleotides line up with TRBD1. CDR1 and CDR2 (germline): PRHDT, FYEKMQ (reference sequence). V trimming: 7 bases; J trimming: 0 bases; junction bases outside the gene matches: 6. The CDR3 is 14 residues long. The CDR3: CASTFDRDSYEQYF. CDR3 DNA: TGTGCCAGCACCTTTGACAGGGACTCCTACGAGCAGTACTTC.

V and J are TRBV30 and TRBJ2-1; 9 bases line up with TRBD2. The CDR3 runs 16 residues. The J segment lost 6 bases and the V segment lost 0 bases, leaving 9 bases of the junction unmatched. Germline CDR1 and CDR2: GTSNPN and SVGIG (reference sequence). In nucleotides, the CDR3 is TGTGCCTGGAGTGTAGCGGGAGGTCCTATTTCCAATGAGCAGTTCTTC. Protein sequence: CAWSVAGGPISNEQFF.

This chain joins TRBV9 and TRBJ2-3; D is possibly TRBD2 (5 bases). The V end lost 1 base, the J end lost 2 bases, and 11 bases lay between the germline ends. CDR1 SGDLS and CDR2 YYNGEE come from the germline V gene. This CDR3 is built from 15 residues. In DNA form, the CDR3 reads TGTGCCAGCAGCGTATCAGGACTTCCCACAGATACGCAGTATTTT. Amino acids: CASSVSGLPTDTQYF.

The gene calls are TRBV5-1 and TRBJ2-1, with D perhaps TRBD2 (5 bases). Germline values: CDR1 SGHRS, CDR2 YFSETQ. This CDR3 has 13 amino acids. Trimming cost V 0 bases and J 9 bases, with 10 bases left between them. CDR3 coding DNA: TGCGCCAGCAGCTTGGGGGGAGACGGTGAGCAGTTCTTC. It specifies CASSLGGDGEQFF.

This clone has only one observation. J is TRBJ1-4 and V is TRBV5-1; the D gene is possibly TRBD1 (5 bases). The length of the CDR3 is 15 residues. V was pared by 0 bases and J by 5 bases, with 11 bases between. Germline CDR1 SGHRS, CDR2 YFSETQ. DNA of the CDR3: TGCGCCAGCAGCTTGGAGGCAGGGCGAAATGAAAAACTGTTTTTT. It is translated as CASSLEAGRNEKLFF.

The chain carries TRBV4-3 and TRBJ2-2; 13 bases are a match to TRBD2. This CDR3 has 19 amino acids. Germline lookup yields CDR1 LGHNA and CDR2 YSLEER. The V and J ends lost 1 base and 0 bases, in that order; junction bases with no gene match: 5. In DNA, the CDR3 is TGCGCCAGCAGCCAAGCGTCACTAGCGGGGGGGCCGAACACCGGGGAGCTGTTTTTT. Encoded protein: CASSQASLAGGPNTGELFF.

This clone is a singleton in its sample. The chain links TRBV7-2 to TRBJ1-3; D is possibly TRBD1 (5 bases). The V and J ends lost 3 bases and 4 bases respectively, with 13 bases between them. The germline V gene has CDR1 SGHTA and CDR2 FQGNSA. This CDR3 spans 15 amino acids. CDR3 amino acids: CASSFKRGTGNTIYF. Here the CDR3 DNA reads TGTGCCAGCAGCTTTAAGCGGGGGACGGGAAACACCATATATTTT.

The chain is built from TRBV10-2 and TRBJ2-1, with D perhaps matching TRBD2 (7 bases). V was trimmed by 2 bases and J by 1 base, leaving 9 bases between them. This CDR3 is 15 amino acids long. Germline assignment: CDR1 WSHSY and CDR2 SAAADI. The CDR3 is CASSEGGASYNEQFF. For the CDR3, the DNA is TGCGCCAGCAGTGAGGGGGGGGCATCCTACAATGAGCAGTTCTTC.

This clone was seen more than once but under ten times. The CDR3 DNA is TGTGCCAGCAGCCCAGGGAACTCTGGAAACACCATATATTTT. Translated: CASSPGNSGNTIYF. The chain joins TRBV7-6 to TRBJ1-3, with a possible D match to TRBD1 (5 bases). CDR1 SGHVS and CDR2 FNYEAQ come from the germline V gene. V was pared by 5 bases and J by 0 bases, with 8 bases between. CDR3 length: 14 amino acids.

This chain joins TRBV4-1 and TRBJ2-7; TRBD1 matches 7 bases. This CDR3 has 14 amino acids. V was pared by 1 base and J by 4 bases, with 4 bases of the junction left unmatched. In germline, CDR1 is MGHRA, CDR2 YSYEKL. The DNA for the CDR3 is TGCGCCAGCAGCCAAGCCGAGGGGGCTTACGAGCAGTACTTC. Its protein is CASSQAEGAYEQYF.

V gene TRBV6-1 combines with J gene TRBJ1-2; D not resolved. From germline, CDR1 is MNHNS and CDR2 SASEGT. The CDR3 is 14 residues long. V gave up 1 base and J gave up 3 bases, with 9 bases separating them. CDR3 in amino acids: CASSEVWGDYGYTF. The CDR3, as DNA: TGTGCCAGCAGTGAAGTATGGGGAGACTATGGCTACACCTTC.